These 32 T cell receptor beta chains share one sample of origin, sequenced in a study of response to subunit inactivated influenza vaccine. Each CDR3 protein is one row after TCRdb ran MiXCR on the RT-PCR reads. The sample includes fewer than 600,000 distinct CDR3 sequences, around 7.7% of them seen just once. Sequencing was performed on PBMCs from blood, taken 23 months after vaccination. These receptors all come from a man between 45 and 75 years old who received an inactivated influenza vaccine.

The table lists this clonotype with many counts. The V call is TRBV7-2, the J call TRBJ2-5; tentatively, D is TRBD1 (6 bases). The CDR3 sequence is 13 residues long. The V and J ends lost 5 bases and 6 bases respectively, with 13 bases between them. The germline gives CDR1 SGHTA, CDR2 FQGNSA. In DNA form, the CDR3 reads TGTGCCAGCAGCCGTACAGGGTTGAAGACCCAGTACTTC. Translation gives CASSRTGLKTQYF.

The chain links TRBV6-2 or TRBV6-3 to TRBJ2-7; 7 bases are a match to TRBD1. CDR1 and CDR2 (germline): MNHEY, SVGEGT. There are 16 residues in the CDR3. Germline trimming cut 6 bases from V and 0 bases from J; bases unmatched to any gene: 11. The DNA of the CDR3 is TGTGCCAGCAGCAACACCGGGACAGCCTACTCCTACGAGCAGTACTTC. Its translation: CASSNTGTAYSYEQYF.

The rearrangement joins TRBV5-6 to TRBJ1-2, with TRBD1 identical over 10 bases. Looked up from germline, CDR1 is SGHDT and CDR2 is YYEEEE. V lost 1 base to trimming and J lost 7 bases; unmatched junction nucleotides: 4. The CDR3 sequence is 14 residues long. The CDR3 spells CASSLLRTGGGYTF. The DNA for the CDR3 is TGTGCCAGCAGCTTGTTGAGGACAGGGGGTGGCTACACCTTC.

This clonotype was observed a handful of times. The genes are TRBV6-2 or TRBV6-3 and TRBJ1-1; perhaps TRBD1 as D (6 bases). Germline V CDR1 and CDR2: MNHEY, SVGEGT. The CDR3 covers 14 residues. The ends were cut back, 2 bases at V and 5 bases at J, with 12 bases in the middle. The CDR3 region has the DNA TGTGCCAGCAGTTACCCGGGGGCATTAACTGAAGCTTTCTTT. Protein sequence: CASSYPGALTEAFF.

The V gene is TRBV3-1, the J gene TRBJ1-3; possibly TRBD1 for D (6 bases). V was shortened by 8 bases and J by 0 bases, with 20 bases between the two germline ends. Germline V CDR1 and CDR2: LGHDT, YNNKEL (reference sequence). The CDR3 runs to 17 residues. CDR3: CASGGGPQGISGNTIYF. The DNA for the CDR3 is TGTGCCAGCGGCGGAGGGCCTCAGGGGATCTCTGGAAACACCATATATTTT.

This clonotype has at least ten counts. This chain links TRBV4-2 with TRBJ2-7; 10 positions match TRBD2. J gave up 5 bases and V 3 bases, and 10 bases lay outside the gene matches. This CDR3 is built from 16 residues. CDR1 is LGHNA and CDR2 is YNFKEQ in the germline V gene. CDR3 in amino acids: CASSQVSGRILHEQYF. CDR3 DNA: TGTGCCAGCAGCCAGGTTAGCGGGAGGATTCTCCACGAGCAGTACTTC.

CDR3 sequence: CASSQDRGDRVSSGYTF. The CDR3 nucleotides read TGTGCCAGCAGCCAGGACAGGGGAGACAGGGTCTCCAGTGGCTACACCTTC. This chain joins TRBV12-3 or TRBV12-4 and TRBJ1-2; 9 bases fit TRBD1. Trimming at V came to 6 bases and at J to 7 bases, leaving 18 bases not matched to a gene. The CDR3 length is 17 residues.

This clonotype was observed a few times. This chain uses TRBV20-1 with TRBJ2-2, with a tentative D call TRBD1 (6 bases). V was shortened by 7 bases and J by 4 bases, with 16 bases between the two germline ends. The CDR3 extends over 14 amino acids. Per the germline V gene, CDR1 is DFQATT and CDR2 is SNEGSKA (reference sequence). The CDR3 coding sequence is TGCAGTGTTCGGAAGGGGGTCAGCACCGGGGAGCTGTTTTTT. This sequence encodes CSVRKGVSTGELFF.

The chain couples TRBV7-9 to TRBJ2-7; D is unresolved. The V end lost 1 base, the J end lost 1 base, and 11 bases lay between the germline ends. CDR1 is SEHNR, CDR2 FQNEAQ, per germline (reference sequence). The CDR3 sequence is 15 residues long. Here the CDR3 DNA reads TGTGCCAGCAGCTTAGGCCACTCGGTGTCCTACGAGCAGTACTTC. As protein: CASSLGHSVSYEQYF.

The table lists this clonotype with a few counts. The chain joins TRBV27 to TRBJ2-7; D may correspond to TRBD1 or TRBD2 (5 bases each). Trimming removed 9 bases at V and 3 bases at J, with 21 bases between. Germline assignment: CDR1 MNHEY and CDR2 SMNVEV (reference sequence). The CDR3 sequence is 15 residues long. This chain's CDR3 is CASRIAPGRGYEQYF. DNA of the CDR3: TGTGCCAGTAGAATCGCTCCGGGACGGGGCTACGAGCAGTACTTC.

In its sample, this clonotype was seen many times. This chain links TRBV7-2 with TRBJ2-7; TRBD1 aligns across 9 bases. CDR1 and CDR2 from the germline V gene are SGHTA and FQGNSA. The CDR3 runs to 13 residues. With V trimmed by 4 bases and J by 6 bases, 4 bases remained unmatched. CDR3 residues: CASSWGTGLEQYF. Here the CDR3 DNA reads TGTGCCAGCAGCTGGGGGACAGGGCTCGAGCAGTACTTC.

The CDR3 is CASSLTLTSGYYNEQFF. The CDR3 region has the DNA TGTGCCAGCAGCCTGACCTTGACTAGCGGGTACTACAATGAGCAGTTCTTC. The rearrangement joins TRBV5-6 to TRBJ2-1; 10 bases map to TRBD2. V was clipped by 4 bases and J by 3 bases; unmatched bases: 10. The CDR3 consists of 17 residues. In germline, CDR1 is SGHDT, CDR2 YYEEEE.

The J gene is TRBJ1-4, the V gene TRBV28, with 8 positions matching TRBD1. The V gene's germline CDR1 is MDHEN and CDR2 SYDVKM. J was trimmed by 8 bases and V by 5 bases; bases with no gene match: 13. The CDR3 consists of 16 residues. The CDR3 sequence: CASSPRTGREVEKLFF. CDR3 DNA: TGTGCCAGCAGTCCACGGACAGGGCGGGAGGTCGAAAAACTGTTTTTT.

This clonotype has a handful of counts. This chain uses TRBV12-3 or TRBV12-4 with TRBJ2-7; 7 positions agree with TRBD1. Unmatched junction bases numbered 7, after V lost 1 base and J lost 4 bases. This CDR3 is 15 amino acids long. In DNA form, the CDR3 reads TGTGCCAGCAGTTTAGGGGTACGGACAGGTTACGAGCAGTACTTC. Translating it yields CASSLGVRTGYEQYF.

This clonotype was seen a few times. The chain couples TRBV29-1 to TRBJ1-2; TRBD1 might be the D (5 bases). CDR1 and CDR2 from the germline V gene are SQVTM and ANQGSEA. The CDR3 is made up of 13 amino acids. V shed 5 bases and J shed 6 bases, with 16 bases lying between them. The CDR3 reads CSVNTPGPHGYTF. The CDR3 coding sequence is TGCAGCGTTAACACGCCGGGACCCCATGGCTACACCTTC.

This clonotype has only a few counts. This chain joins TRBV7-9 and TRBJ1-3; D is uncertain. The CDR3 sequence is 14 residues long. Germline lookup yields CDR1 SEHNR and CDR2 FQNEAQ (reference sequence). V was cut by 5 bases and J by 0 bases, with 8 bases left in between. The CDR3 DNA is TGTGCCAGCAGCCCCCGGGTCTCTGGAAACACCATATATTTT. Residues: CASSPRVSGNTIYF.

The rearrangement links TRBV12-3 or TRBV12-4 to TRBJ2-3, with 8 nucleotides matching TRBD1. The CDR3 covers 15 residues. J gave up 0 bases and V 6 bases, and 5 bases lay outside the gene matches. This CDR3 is CASRYQGASTDTQYF. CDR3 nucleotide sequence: TGTGCCAGCAGGTATCAGGGGGCTAGCACAGATACGCAGTATTTT.

Written as DNA, the CDR3 is TGTGCCAGCAGGCGGGGGGCTAGCGGCCTCTCCTACGAGCAGTACTTC. As protein: CASRRGASGLSYEQYF. The chain is built from TRBV2 and TRBJ2-7; 8 nucleotides align to TRBD2. V shed 6 bases, J shed 0 bases, and the junction held 10 bases outside the gene matches. The CDR3 consists of 16 residues. CDR1 SNHLY and CDR2 FYNNEI come from the germline V gene.

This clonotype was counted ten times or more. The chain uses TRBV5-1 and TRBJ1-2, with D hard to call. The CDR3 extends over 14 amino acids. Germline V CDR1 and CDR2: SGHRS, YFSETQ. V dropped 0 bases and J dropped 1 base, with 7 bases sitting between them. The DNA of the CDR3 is TGCGCCAGCAGCTTGGAGGGCGGTAACTATGGCTACACCTTC. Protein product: CASSLEGGNYGYTF.

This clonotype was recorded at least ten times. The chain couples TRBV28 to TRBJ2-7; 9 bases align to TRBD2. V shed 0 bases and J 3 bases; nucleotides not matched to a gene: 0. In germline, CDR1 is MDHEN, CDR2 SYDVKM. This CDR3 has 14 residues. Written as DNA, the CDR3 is TGTGCCAGCAGTTTATGGACTAGCGGCTACGAGCAGTACTTC. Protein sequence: CASSLWTSGYEQYF.

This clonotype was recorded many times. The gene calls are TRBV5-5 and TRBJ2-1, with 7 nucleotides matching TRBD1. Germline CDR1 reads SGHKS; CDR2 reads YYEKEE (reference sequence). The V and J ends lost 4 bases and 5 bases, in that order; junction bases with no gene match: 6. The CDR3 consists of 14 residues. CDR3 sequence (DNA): TGTGCCAGCAGCCAGGGGGTTAGAAACAATGAGCAGTTCTTC. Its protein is CASSQGVRNNEQFF.

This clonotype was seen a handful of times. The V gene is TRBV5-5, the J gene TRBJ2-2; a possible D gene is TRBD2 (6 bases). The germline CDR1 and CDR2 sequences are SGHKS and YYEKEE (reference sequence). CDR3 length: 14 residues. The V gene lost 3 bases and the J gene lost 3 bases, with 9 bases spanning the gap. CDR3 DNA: TGTGCCAGCAGCTGGGACTTACACACCGGGGAGCTGTTTTTT. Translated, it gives CASSWDLHTGELFF.

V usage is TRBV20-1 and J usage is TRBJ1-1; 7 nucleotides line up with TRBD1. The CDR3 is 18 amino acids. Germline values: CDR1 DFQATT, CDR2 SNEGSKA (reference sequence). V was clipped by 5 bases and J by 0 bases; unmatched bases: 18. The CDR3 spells CSAPRDSPSGGLNTEAFF. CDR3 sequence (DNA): TGCAGTGCTCCAAGAGACAGTCCCTCAGGGGGTCTGAACACTGAAGCTTTCTTT.

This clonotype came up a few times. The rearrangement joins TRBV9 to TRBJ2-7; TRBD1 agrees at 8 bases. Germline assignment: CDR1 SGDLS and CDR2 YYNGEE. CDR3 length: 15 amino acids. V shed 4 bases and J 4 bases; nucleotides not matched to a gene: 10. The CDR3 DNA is TGTGCCAGCAGCCCCCGGACAGGGCCGAGTTACGAGCAGTACTTC. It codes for CASSPRTGPSYEQYF.

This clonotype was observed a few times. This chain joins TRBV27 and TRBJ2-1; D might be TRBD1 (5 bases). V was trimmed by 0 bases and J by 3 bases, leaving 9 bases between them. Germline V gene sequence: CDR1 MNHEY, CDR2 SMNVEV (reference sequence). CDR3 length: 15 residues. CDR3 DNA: TGTGCCAGCAGTTTATCCAGGGCGGACTACAATGAGCAGTTCTTC. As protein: CASSLSRADYNEQFF.

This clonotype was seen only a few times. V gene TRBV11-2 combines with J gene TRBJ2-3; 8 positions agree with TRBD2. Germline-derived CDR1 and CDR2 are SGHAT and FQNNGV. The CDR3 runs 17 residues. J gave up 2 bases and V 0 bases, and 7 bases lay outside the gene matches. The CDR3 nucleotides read TGTGCCAGCAGCTTAGATTCGACGGGGGGGAACACAGATACGCAGTATTTT. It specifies CASSLDSTGGNTDTQYF.

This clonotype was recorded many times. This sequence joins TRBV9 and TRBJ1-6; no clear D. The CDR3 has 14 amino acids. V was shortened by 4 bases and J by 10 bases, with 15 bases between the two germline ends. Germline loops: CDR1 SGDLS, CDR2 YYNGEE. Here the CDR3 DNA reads TGTGCCAGCAGCCTTGGATGGGCTGGCTCACCCCTCCACTTT. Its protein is CASSLGWAGSPLHF. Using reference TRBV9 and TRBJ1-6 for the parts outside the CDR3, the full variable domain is DSGVTQTPKHLITATGQRVTLRCSPRSGDLSVYWYQQSLDQGLQFLIQYYNGEERAKGNILERFSAQQFPDLHSELNLSSLELGDSALYFCASSLGWAGSPLHFGNGTRLTVT.

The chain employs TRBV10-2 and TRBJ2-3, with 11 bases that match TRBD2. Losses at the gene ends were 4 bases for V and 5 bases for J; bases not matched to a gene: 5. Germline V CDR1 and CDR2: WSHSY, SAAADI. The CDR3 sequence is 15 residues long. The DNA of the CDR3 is TGCGCCAGCAGTGGACTAGCGGGAAGGGGAGATACGCAGTATTTT. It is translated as CASSGLAGRGDTQYF.

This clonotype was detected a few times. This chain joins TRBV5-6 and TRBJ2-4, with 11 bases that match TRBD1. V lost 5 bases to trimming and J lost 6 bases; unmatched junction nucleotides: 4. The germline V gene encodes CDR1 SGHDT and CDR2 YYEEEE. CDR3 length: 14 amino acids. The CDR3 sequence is CASRGQGAVNIQYF. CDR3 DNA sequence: TGTGCCAGCAGAGGACAGGGGGCGGTAAACATTCAGTACTTC.

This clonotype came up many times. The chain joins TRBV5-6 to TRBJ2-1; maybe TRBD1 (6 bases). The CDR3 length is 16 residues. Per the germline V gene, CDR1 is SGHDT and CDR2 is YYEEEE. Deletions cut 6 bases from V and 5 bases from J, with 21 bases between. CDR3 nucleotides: TGTGCCAGCACTAAAGGAAACAGGGTAGGGGACAATGAGCAGTTCTTC. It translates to CASTKGNRVGDNEQFF.

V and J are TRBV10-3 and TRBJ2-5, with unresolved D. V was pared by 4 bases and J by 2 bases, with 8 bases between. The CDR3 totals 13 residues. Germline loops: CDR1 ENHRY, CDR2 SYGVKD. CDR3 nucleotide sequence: TGTGCCATCAGTGGGAGTTTTCAAGAGACCCAGTACTTC. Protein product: CAISGSFQETQYF.

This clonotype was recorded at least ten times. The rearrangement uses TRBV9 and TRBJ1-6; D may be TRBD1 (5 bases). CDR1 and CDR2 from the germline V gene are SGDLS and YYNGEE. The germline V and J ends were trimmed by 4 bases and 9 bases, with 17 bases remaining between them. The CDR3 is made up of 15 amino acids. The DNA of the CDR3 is TGTGCCAGCAGCCGGACTTCAGGGTCGGGTTCACCCCTCCACTTT. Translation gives CASSRTSGSGSPLHF.